This is a list of T cell receptor beta chains from one sample in a study of T-cell reconstitution after alpha-beta-depleted transplantation in children. TCRdb fed the PCR reads into MiXCR, producing one record per CDR3 protein. The top ten hold roughly 27% of the sample, which has over 200,000 distinct CDR3 sequences, approximately 11% seen once. The source was PBMCs, collected before TCRalphabeta/CD19-depleted stem cell transplant. The receptors were sampled from a child in the first two years of life with acute myeloid leukemia, due to receive a stem cell transplant. Both conserved end residues are part of each CDR3. The D gene is left open where the match is weak. Only some rows state a clone size, as once, few, many or a class for expanded clones.

CSAPLAGSYEQYF	TGCAGTGCTCCTCTAGCGGGATCCTACGAGCAGTACTTC	TRBV20-1	TRBJ2-7	many	TRBD2	13
CASSILPGDTQYF	TGCGCCAGCAGCATTCTACCGGGGGATACGCAGTATTTT	TRBV5-1	TRBJ2-3	many	NA	13
CSAAPPGKGNEKLFF	TGCAGTGCTGCCCCCCCCGGAAAGGGGAATGAAAAACTGTTTTTT	TRBV20-1	TRBJ1-4	many	NA	15
CSARPPGTGKAVYDYTF	TGCAGTGCTAGACCACCCGGGACAGGGAAGGCGGTCTATGACTACACCTTC	TRBV20-1	TRBJ1-2	once	TRBD1	17
CASSDPSGTPQETQYF	TGTGCCAGCAGTGATCCGTCCGGGACACCCCAAGAGACCCAGTACTTC	TRBV2	TRBJ2-5	few	NA	16
CASGGGGPNTEAFF	TGTGCCAGCGGAGGAGGGGGGCCGAACACTGAAGCTTTCTTT	TRBV6-1	TRBJ1-1	many	NA	14
CASSSTSGRWNEQFF	TGCGCCAGCAGCTCTACTAGCGGGAGGTGGAATGAGCAGTTCTTC	TRBV4-3	TRBJ2-1	many	TRBD2	15
CSASLNGGQPQHF	TGCAGTGCTAGCCTCAATGGTGGGCAGCCCCAGCATTTT	TRBV20-1	TRBJ1-5	many	NA	13
CSASRADGGQQETQYF	TGCAGTGCCTCGCGGGCGGATGGGGGCCAACAAGAGACCCAGTACTTC	TRBV20-1	TRBJ2-5	NA	NA	16
CASSSSPGSDTQYF	TGTGCTAGCAGCTCCAGCCCTGGTTCAGATACGCAGTATTTT	TRBV7-7	TRBJ2-3	many	NA	14
CASSPSRRQARNTEAFF	TGTGCCAGCAGCCCCTCGAGGCGCCAGGCGAGGAACACTGAAGCTTTCTTT	TRBV7-9	TRBJ1-1	NA	NA	17
CASSFRGYGYTF	TGTGCCAGCAGCTTTAGAGGGTATGGCTACACCTTC	TRBV7-2	TRBJ1-2	many	NA	12
CASSPARAFNEQYF	TGTGCCAGCTCACCAGCGCGGGCCTTTAATGAGCAGTACTTC	TRBV18	TRBJ2-7	many	NA	14
CASSRELNTEAFF	TGTGCCAGCAGTCGGGAGCTGAACACTGAAGCTTTCTTT	TRBV2	TRBJ1-1	NA	NA	13
CASSQDVTANYGYTF	TGTGCCAGCAGCCAAGATGTGACAGCTAACTATGGCTACACCTTC	TRBV3-1	TRBJ1-2	many	NA	15
CASSQDQMLQFF	TGTGCCAGCAGCCAAGACCAGATGTTGCAGTTCTTC	TRBV14	TRBJ2-1	many	NA	12
CASSPRGGETQYF	TGTGCCAGCAGTCCCAGGGGAGGAGAGACCCAGTACTTC	TRBV27	TRBJ2-5	many	NA	13
CASSFGTVYEQYF	TGCGCCAGCAGCTTCGGGACGGTCTACGAGCAGTACTTC	TRBV5-1	TRBJ2-7	few	NA	13
CASSLGMNTEAFF	TGTGCCAGCAGTTTGGGTATGAACACTGAAGCTTTCTTT	TRBV27	TRBJ1-1	many	NA	13
CASSITLAGERYEQYF	TGTGCCAGCAGCATTACCCTAGCGGGAGAACGCTACGAGCAGTACTTC	TRBV11-1	TRBJ2-7	many	TRBD2	16
CASSPRTGYVLQRVPEAFF	TGTGCCAGCAGCCCGAGGACAGGGTACGTCTTACAGAGGGTGCCTGAAGCTTTCTTT	TRBV7-8	TRBJ1-1	many	TRBD1	19
CASSRTGVSYNEQFF	TGTGCCAGCAGCCGGACCGGGGTTTCCTACAATGAGCAGTTCTTC	TRBV3-1	TRBJ2-1	many	NA	15
CASSLWGMNTEAFF	TGTGCCAGCAGCTTGTGGGGGATGAACACTGAAGCTTTCTTT	TRBV7-2	TRBJ1-1	many	NA	14
CSVEGVGGPWNEQFF	TGCAGCGTTGAAGGGGTGGGGGGCCCCTGGAATGAGCAGTTCTTC	TRBV29-1	TRBJ2-1	many	NA	15
CASSLAGDRTGELFF	TGCGCCAGCAGCTTGGCGGGAGACCGCACCGGGGAGCTGTTTTTT	TRBV5-1	TRBJ2-2	many	NA	15
CASRTGTPSYNEQFF	TGTGCCAGCAGAACCGGGACCCCCTCCTACAATGAGCAGTTCTTC	TRBV12-3/TRBV12-4	TRBJ2-1	few	NA	15
CASSYSTGTSYEQYF	TGTGCCAGCAGTTACTCAACAGGGACATCTTACGAGCAGTACTTC	TRBV6-5	TRBJ2-7	many	NA	15
CASNSEGEAGANVLTF	TGTGCCAGTAATTCCGAGGGTGAGGCTGGGGCCAACGTCCTGACTTTC	TRBV5-6	TRBJ2-6	few	NA	16
CASSYPSNYGYTF	TGTGCCAGCAGTTACCCGTCTAACTATGGCTACACCTTC	TRBV6-6	TRBJ1-2	many	NA	13
CASSPEPGIGVNEQFF	TGTGCCAGCAGCCCCGAGCCGGGAATTGGGGTCAATGAGCAGTTCTTC	TRBV3-1	TRBJ2-1	NA	NA	16
CSARDFGLAGYEQYF	TGCAGTGCTAGAGACTTCGGACTAGCGGGCTACGAGCAGTACTTC	TRBV20-1	TRBJ2-7	many	TRBD2	15
CASSLVNYGYPF	TGTGCCAGCAGTTTGGTCAACTATGGCTACCCCTTC	TRBV28	TRBJ1-2	NA	NA	12
CSARPPSGGTEAFF	TGCAGTGCTAGACCCCCCTCAGGGGGCACTGAAGCTTTCTTT	TRBV20-1	TRBJ1-1	many	TRBD1	14
CASSLALPSYEQYF	TGTGCCAGCAGTCTAGCCCTTCCCTCCTACGAGCAGTACTTC	TRBV28	TRBJ2-7	many	NA	14
CATSPRTSGSETQYF	TGTGCCACCAGCCCACGGACTAGCGGTTCGGAGACCCAGTACTTC	TRBV15	TRBJ2-5	many	TRBD2	15
CASSYTPAGGKQETQYF	TGCGCCAGCAGCTACACTCCAGCGGGGGGGAAACAAGAGACCCAGTACTTC	TRBV5-1	TRBJ2-5	many	TRBD2	17
CASSPAQASNQPQHF	TGTGCCAGCTCACCAGCGCAGGCTAGCAATCAGCCCCAGCATTTT	TRBV18	TRBJ1-5	many	NA	15
CASRTGQGGGTEAFF	TGCGCCAGCAGAACAGGACAGGGAGGTGGCACTGAAGCTTTCTTT	TRBV5-1	TRBJ1-1	once	TRBD1	15
CASSGDGYTF	TGTGCCAGCAGCGGCGATGGCTACACCTTC	TRBV7-2	TRBJ1-2	many	NA	10
CASRPDRGAYNEQFF	TGTGCCAGCAGGCCGGACAGGGGAGCCTACAATGAGCAGTTCTTC	TRBV12-3/TRBV12-4	TRBJ2-1	many	TRBD1	15
CASSGGSQETQYF	TGTGCCAGCAGCGGGGGCTCCCAAGAGACCCAGTACTTC	TRBV25-1	TRBJ2-5	many	NA	13
CASSYEGTGKNSPLHF	TGTGCCAGCAGTTACGAGGGGACAGGGAAAAATTCACCCCTCCACTTT	TRBV6-5	TRBJ1-6	many	TRBD1	16
CASSSAGTGNTEAFF	TGTGCCAGCAGCTCCGCGGGGACAGGGAACACTGAAGCTTTCTTT	TRBV7-2	TRBJ1-1	medium-sized	TRBD1	15
CASSPDWNQPQHF	TGTGCCAGCAGCCCGGACTGGAATCAGCCCCAGCATTTT	TRBV7-2	TRBJ1-5	many	NA	13
CSASHPGRGNTIYF	TGCAGTGCTTCCCACCCAGGGAGGGGAAACACCATATATTTT	TRBV20-1	TRBJ1-3	NA	NA	14
CASSQDWLAGTDTQYF	TGCGCCAGCAGCCAAGACTGGCTAGCGGGCACAGATACGCAGTATTTT	TRBV4-1	TRBJ2-3	many	TRBD2	16
CASSQETRSPLHF	TGTGCCAGCAGCCAAGAGACTCGTTCACCCCTCCACTTT	TRBV3-1	TRBJ1-6	few	NA	13
CAWSGLAGTSYEQYF	TGTGCCTGGAGTGGACTAGCGGGTACCTCCTACGAGCAGTACTTC	TRBV30	TRBJ2-7	NA	TRBD2	15
CASSANILAYEQYF	TGTGCCAGCAGTGCTAACATCTTGGCCTACGAGCAGTACTTC	TRBV2	TRBJ2-7	NA	NA	14
CASRGPVNTEAFF	TGTGCCAGCAGGGGTCCGGTGAACACTGAAGCTTTCTTT	TRBV12-3/TRBV12-4	TRBJ1-1	many	NA	13
CAVNIWGANVLTF	TGCGCCGTAAACATCTGGGGGGCCAACGTCCTGACTTTC	TRBV5-1	TRBJ2-6	once	NA	13
CASSSGLYGDTF	TGTGCCAGCAGCTCGGGGCTCTATGGCGACACCTTC	TRBV3-1	TRBJ1-2	few	NA	12
CSVGRDRADTQYF	TGCAGCGTTGGTAGGGACCGGGCAGATACGCAGTATTTT	TRBV29-1	TRBJ2-3	many	NA	13
CASNKAGADEQFF	TGCGCCAGCAATAAAGCGGGAGCGGATGAGCAGTTCTTC	TRBV5-1	TRBJ2-1	many	TRBD2	13
CAISESSGVGETQYF	TGTGCCATCAGTGAGTCATCAGGGGTCGGAGAGACCCAGTACTTC	TRBV10-3	TRBJ2-5	many	NA	15